What follows describes a single TCR beta chain. It lacks a known antigen. Base qualities were left out, and no much larger clone turns up one base away. This sample was included in a study of T cell responses to AZD1222 COVID-19 vaccine (TCRdb year 2021). Turning to the overall study: TCR sequencing was performed for some 250 trial participants, of whom around 200 were given two doses of AZD1222 and approximately 25 were given two doses of MenACWY control vaccine. Trial participants were enrolled by age into 18-55, 56-69 and 70-plus year subgroups, with roughly 160, 29 and 62 TCR-sequenced participants respectively. What the authors observed across the whole study: Participants were mostly white British, with more females than males. The authors suggested clonal diversity may have been underestimated. Because no day 14 peak-response samples were available, repertoires were characterized only after the peak T cell response. Reportedly, almost half of the unique spike-specific TCRs recognized epitopes lying outside the regions that are mutated in the B.1.351 and B.1.1.7 variants. In the small 56-69-year group, the increase in depth fell short of significance, most likely because of low power. After two AZD1222 doses, spike-specific TCR breadth and depth were significantly higher than at day 0 and than in MenACWY recipients. The vaccine-associated CD4 TCRs covered the entire spike protein, and the dominant responses fell in regions 160-218 and 743-854. Conclusions about previously exposed vaccinees were limited because only six AZD1222 recipients were SARS-CoV-2 seropositive at baseline.

The V end loses 6 bases and the J end loses 5 bases, and a stretch of 10 bases separates them. From the cysteine up to the phenylalanine, the CDR3 has a length of 12 residues. The only DNA kept is the CDR3, 36 bases in frame from the first base. Taken from the germline V gene, the CDR1 and CDR2 loops are ENHRY and SYGVKD. The sample's time point label, in plain terms: baseline before first vaccination. The meaning of the sample's treatment or condition label: meningococcal conjugate vaccine given as trial control. Samples from vaccinated people were obtained from the UK trials COV001 and COV002, which included a single-blind randomized controlled phase 2/3 trial of AZD1222 (ChAdOx1 nCoV-19) in healthy adults. Trial participant PBMC samples were collected at day 0 and day 28 after the second dose for TCRbeta chain sequencing. The CDR3 regions of human TCRbeta chains were analyzed by immunosequencing. Per the original workflow: TCRs in the repertoires were compared against a reference library of SARS-CoV-2-specific TCRs that had been generated with the MIRA antigen-specificity platform. Breadth was defined as the fraction of unique TCRs that were SARS-CoV-2-associated. Depth was defined as the fraction of total T cells that were SARS-CoV-2-associated. Using the MIRA data, each spike-specific TCR was mapped to the spike region that the TCR reacts to and placed in a CD4 or CD8 class. Log10-transformed breadth and depth values were compared by one-way ANOVA with Sidak's multiple comparisons tests. As stored in TCRdb, this immuneACCESS dataset retains in-frame rearrangements with V and J assigned. A fraction of the clones does not appear; measured against another copy, unresolved V genes explain less than half of the discrepancy, and the remainder lacks a known reason. V and J calls and clone size follow that table, whereas D and trimming were derived from the DNA. The sample table lists around 74,000 clones, about 91% of them with a count of one. The biggest ten clones account for around 7.1% of the sample.

The chain is made from TRBV10-3 and TRBJ1-1; the D gene is unclear. The sequences come from peripheral blood, collected on day 0 of MenACWY control vaccination. The TCR was taken from an adult in good health. The CDR3 amino acid sequence is: CAIRDPGTEAFF. The bases are TGTGCCATCAGGGATCCTGGGACTGAAGCTTTCTTT.